This T cell receptor beta chain originates from a study of naive and memory T cell subsets listed by TCRdb under 2017. Looking at the study overall: The study applied an open-source, UMI-based TCR alpha and beta sequencing pipeline to sorted naive and memory peripheral blood T cell subsets. IgG serology results and the functional CMV T cell responses were in complete agreement. RNA was DNase-treated and reverse transcribed with TCR constant-region primers, mostly using SuperScript III.

Libraries were constructed by UMI-ligation and nested PCR. The beta constant-region primer was an equimolar mix of two oligonucleotides covering both TRBC1 and TRBC2. T4 RNA ligase 1 ligated a single-stranded oligonucleotide carrying the SP2 primer and a 12-nucleotide UMI to the cDNA 3' end. Four rounds of PCR were used to amplify ligated cDNA, with nested alpha and beta constant-region primers being used together with the SP2 primer. Incubation of the ligation reaction was carried out at 16 degrees C for about 18-24 hours. PCR2 was typically run as a SYBR Green qPCR and stopped at a predetermined threshold to prevent over-amplification. All purifications after the first were performed with Agencourt AMPure XP magnetic beads. Library quantification was done by Qubit, followed by a TapeStation check on which the main peak was expected at around 650 bp. Sequencing of the pooled libraries was done on an Illumina MiSeq using v2 2x251 paired-end kits, which typically yielded about 1-2.3 million reads per sample. Libraries were pooled at around 4 nM per sample, and roughly 5-7.5% PhiX was added to improve cluster recognition. Per the authors' processing: V and J genes were assigned to Demultiplexor-processed FASTQ reads by Decombinator through tag matching, with a single base-pair mismatch being allowed. By using UMIs, Collapsinator corrected both sequencing errors and the frequency errors caused by PCR heterogeneity. TCRs were translated and CDR3s were extracted from the conserved cysteine to the FGXG phenylalanine by CDR3Translator, with non-productive sequences being flagged. Gini, Shannon entropy and inverse Simpson indices were calculated on repertoires subsampled to equal numbers of UMI-defined TCRs. Power-law fits to clonotype abundance distributions were performed by maximum likelihood within the linear range. Similar UMI counts, unique TCR numbers and clonal distributions were obtained with the pipeline and with MIGEC on one naive CD8 sample. The repertoires were searched for approximately 7,000 CMV-associated CDR3 sequences that had been compiled from VDJdb and a published dataset. Using fastp at Q25 and MiXCR, TCRdb reprocessed the public reads and kept productive beta chains. Each entry merges the rows of one CDR3 protein and shows their most common DNA and genes. In this record, the V and J calls reflect TCRdb's handling and not the investigators' own analysis. The sample records approximately 89,000 distinct CDR3 sequences, roughly 7% of which are singletons. Together, the top ten hold 1.6% of the sample.

From the second PCR step on, the TCR alpha and beta chain libraries were amplified in separate reactions. To determine each donor's CMV status, fresh PBMCs were stimulated overnight with CMV viral lysate, and IFNgamma production from CD4+ T cells was then assessed. Using Miltenyi beads, CD4 T cells were first positively selected, and CD8 T cells were then positively selected from the CD4-negative fraction. After staining for CD3, CD4, CD8, CD45RA, CD27 and a live/dead dye, cells were sorted on a BD Aria II into four subsets based on CD45RA and CD27. Blood was obtained from a few healthy volunteers, and the blood from each volunteer was fractionated into CD4 and CD8 T cells and subsequently into four differentiation subsets. About 110 ml of peripheral blood was drawn per donor, and PBMC were isolated by Ficoll-Paque PLUS density-gradient centrifugation. After sorting, cells were lysed in RLT buffer, RNA was extracted using a Qiagen RNeasy kit, and the extracted RNA was stored at -80 degrees C.

This clonotype was seen repeatedly, ten times or more. What antigen it recognizes has not been identified. The sample holds no much larger clone one base away, and base qualities are not on file. Paper-wide results and their limitations: After error correction, over 90% of naive TCR sequences appeared only once, giving much steeper abundance distributions than memory subsets. The repertoire findings for the naive and memory subsets could not be validated against a ground truth, as none was available. Single alpha or beta chain sequences, rather than paired alpha/beta receptors, were used to define clonotypes. In both CD4 and CD8 cells, going from naive through CM, EM and EMRA, the Gini index went up while Shannon and inverse Simpson diversity went down. RNA-based TCR counts may be influenced by expression changes linked to T cell activation and differentiation. TCR abundance followed a power law whose exponent differed between naive and memory subsets but was consistent across the three individuals.

The sample consisted of central memory CD4+ T cells from blood. Read against the paper, the sample's cell subset or site label means: central memory, CD45RA- CD27+. The clonotype was recovered from a human donor in good health.

Here the CDR3 is given as CSAPDDREQFF. The DNA is TGCAGTGCTCCGGACGACCGTGAGCAGTTCTTC. The rearrangement joined TRBV20-1 to TRBJ2-1; the D gene is not confidently resolved. CDR1 DFQATT and CDR2 SNEGSKA were looked up in the germline V gene (reference sequence). A distance of 11 bases separates the germline ends of V and J, which lose 5 bases and 9 bases respectively. From the cysteine through the phenylalanine, the CDR3 covers 11 amino acids. The only DNA kept is the CDR3, 33 bases in frame from the first base.